The 15 T cell receptor beta chains reported below all come from one sample, sequenced in a study of blood T cell repertoires in COVID-19. Sequencing used immunoSEQ multiplex PCR; TCRdb keeps in-frame clones, though not all of them. In the table there are 350,000 to 500,000 clones, around nine tenths of which are singletons. The sample comprised PBMCs or T cells enriched from blood (not recorded which). These receptors were collected from a woman under 30 who had been exposed to COVID-19.

CDR3 in DNA: TGTGCCAGCAGCTTTTTGCAGGGGGCTGGGCAAGAGACCCAGTACTTC. Translating it yields CASSFLQGAGQETQYF. This chain uses TRBV7-2 with TRBJ2-5; TRBD1 aligns across 8 bases. The CDR3 extends over 16 amino acids. The junction had 8 bases not matched to a gene; V was cut back by 3 bases and J by 2 bases. Germline assignment: CDR1 SGHTA and CDR2 FQGNSA.

This chain joins TRBV4-3 and TRBJ2-3, with 7 bases identical to TRBD1. The germline CDR1 and CDR2 sequences are LGHNA and YSLEER. V dropped 2 bases and J dropped 1; count of bases not matched to a gene: 3. This CDR3 has 15 amino acids. The CDR3 DNA reads as TGCGCCAGCAGCCAAAGAGGACAGGGCACAGATACGCAGTATTTT. Its protein product is CASSQRGQGTDTQYF.

The chain employs TRBV7-2 and TRBJ2-1; 8 nucleotides align to TRBD2. Per the germline V gene, CDR1 is SGHTA and CDR2 is FQGNSA. Losses at the gene ends were 9 bases for V and 7 bases for J; bases not matched to a gene: 8. CDR3 length equals 13 residues. This CDR3 reads CARSGGPRNEQFF. The CDR3 DNA reads as TGTGCCAGGAGCGGGGGCCCAAGGAATGAGCAGTTCTTC.

V gene TRBV6-1 combines with J gene TRBJ2-3, with 14 nucleotides matching TRBD2. The CDR3 has 19 amino acids. The germline gives CDR1 MNHNS, CDR2 SASEGT. V gave up 2 bases and J gave up 0 bases; unmatched junction bases: 7. In DNA form, the CDR3 reads TGTGCCAGCAGTGAAATAAGACTAGCGGGAGGGCCTAGCACAGATACGCAGTATTTT. Protein: CASSEIRLAGGPSTDTQYF.

The chain couples TRBV7-3 to TRBJ2-2; 9 positions match TRBD1. In germline, CDR1 is SGHTA, CDR2 FQGTGA. The CDR3 totals 16 residues. V shed 5 bases, J shed 0 bases, and the junction held 4 bases outside the gene matches. The CDR3 DNA reads as TGTGCCAGCAGCGGACAGGGGACCGCGAACACCGGGGAGCTGTTTTTT. It codes for CASSGQGTANTGELFF.

The chain uses TRBV28 and TRBJ1-4; D is undetermined. Germline lookup yields CDR1 MDHEN and CDR2 SYDVKM. The CDR3 runs to 17 residues. V dropped 2 bases and J dropped 4 bases, with 17 bases sitting between them. CDR3 protein: CASSLAASGAFNEKLFF. CDR3 coding DNA: TGTGCCAGCAGTTTAGCCGCCTCCGGAGCTTTTAATGAAAAACTGTTTTTT.

The CDR3 nucleotides read TGTGCCAGCAGCCACGGAACTAGTTCCGGCGAGCAGTACTTC. This sequence encodes CASSHGTSSGEQYF. The genes are TRBV7-3 and TRBJ2-7; a weak D match, TRBD2 (5 bases). Germline V CDR1 and CDR2: SGHTA, FQGTGA. The CDR3 sequence is 14 residues long. The V end was cut by 5 bases, the J end by 6 bases, with 17 bases between.

The rearrangement joins TRBV24-1 to TRBJ2-5; D call uncertain. This CDR3 is 14 amino acids long. CDR1 KGHDR and CDR2 SFDVKD come from the germline V gene. V lost 4 bases to trimming and J lost 0 bases, with 8 bases between them. The CDR3 here is CATSEPDNQETQYF. The DNA for the CDR3 is TGTGCCACCAGTGAACCTGACAACCAAGAGACCCAGTACTTC.

V is TRBV3-1 (or the pseudogene TRBV3-2) and J is TRBJ1-3; TRBD1 might be the D (5 bases). With 0 bases removed from V and 0 bases from J, the gap between germline ends came to 6 bases. The germline V gene encodes CDR1 LGHDT and CDR2 YNNKEL (reference sequence). This CDR3 is built from 15 residues. This chain's CDR3 is CASSQETVSGNTIYF. Here the CDR3 DNA reads TGTGCCAGCAGCCAAGAGACAGTCTCTGGAAACACCATATATTTT.

This clone has a handful of counts. The chain is built from TRBV6-1 and TRBJ1-2; D not resolved. Per the germline V gene, CDR1 is MNHNS and CDR2 is SASEGT. Trimming removed 2 bases from V and 0 bases from J, with 10 bases in between. The CDR3 covers 15 residues. The CDR3 is CASSEQSGPNYGYTF. The CDR3 DNA is TGTGCCAGCAGTGAACAGTCAGGTCCTAACTATGGCTACACCTTC.

The chain is built from TRBV4-3 and TRBJ1-6; 9 bases agree with TRBD1. V was pared by 2 bases and J by 7 bases, with 6 bases of the junction left unmatched. The V gene's germline CDR1 is LGHNA and CDR2 YSLEER. This CDR3 comprises 16 residues. CDR3 amino acids: CASSQTPGQGNSPLHF. In DNA form, the CDR3 reads TGCGCCAGCAGCCAAACGCCGGGACAGGGAAATTCACCCCTCCACTTT.

A few counts support this clone. The chain couples TRBV30 to TRBJ1-2, with TRBD1 matching over 12 bases. The J segment lost 7 bases and the V segment lost 7 bases, leaving 13 bases of the junction unmatched. Germline values: CDR1 GTSNPN, CDR2 SVGIG (reference sequence). The CDR3 extends over 15 amino acids. The CDR3 spells CASHRGTGGTGGYTF. As DNA, the CDR3 is TGTGCCTCACACCGCGGGACAGGGGGCACGGGTGGCTACACCTTC. The whole variable domain, remainder taken from reference TRBV30 and TRBJ1-2, is SQTIHQWPATLVQPVGSPLSLECTVEGTSNPNLYWYRQAAGRGLQLLFYSVGIGQISSEVPQNLSASRPQDRQFILSSKKLLLSDSGFYLCASHRGTGGTGGYTFGSGTRLTVV.

The chain combines TRBV11-2 with TRBJ2-1, with TRBD2 identical over 8 bases. The CDR3 has 15 amino acids. The junction had 10 bases not matched to a gene; V was cut back by 5 bases and J by 7 bases. The germline V gene encodes CDR1 SGHAT and CDR2 FQNNGV. The CDR3 spells CASSVRARGVNEQFF. CDR3 nucleotides: TGTGCCAGCAGCGTTCGAGCGCGGGGGGTTAATGAGCAGTTCTTC. The full variable domain, in which reference TRBV11-2 and TRBJ2-1 provide the parts outside the CDR3, is EAGVAQSPRYKIIEKRQSVAFWCNPISGHATLYWYQQILGQGPKLLIQFQNNGVVDDSQLPKDRFSAERLKGVDSTLKIQPAKLEDSAVYLCASSVRARGVNEQFFGPGTRLTVL.

J is TRBJ1-2 and V is TRBV5-6; 7 bases are a match to TRBD1. Trimming removed 5 bases from V and 7 bases from J; junction bases left unmatched: 5. The CDR3 totals 12 residues. The germline CDR1 and CDR2 sequences are SGHDT and YYEEEE. The CDR3 region is CASSPGGSGYTF. The CDR3 coding sequence is TGTGCCAGCAGTCCAGGGGGATCTGGCTACACCTTC.

The CDR3 DNA reads TGTGCCAGCAGTTACTCGAATGGGGTGGGGGGTTCACCCCTCCACTTT. Translating gives CASSYSNGVGGSPLHF. The chain recombines TRBV6-5 with TRBJ1-6, with a possible D match to TRBD1 (5 bases). The CDR3 contains 16 residues. Germline V gene data show CDR1 as MNHEY and CDR2 as SVGAGI. Trimming cost V 0 bases and J 9 bases, with 15 bases left between them.